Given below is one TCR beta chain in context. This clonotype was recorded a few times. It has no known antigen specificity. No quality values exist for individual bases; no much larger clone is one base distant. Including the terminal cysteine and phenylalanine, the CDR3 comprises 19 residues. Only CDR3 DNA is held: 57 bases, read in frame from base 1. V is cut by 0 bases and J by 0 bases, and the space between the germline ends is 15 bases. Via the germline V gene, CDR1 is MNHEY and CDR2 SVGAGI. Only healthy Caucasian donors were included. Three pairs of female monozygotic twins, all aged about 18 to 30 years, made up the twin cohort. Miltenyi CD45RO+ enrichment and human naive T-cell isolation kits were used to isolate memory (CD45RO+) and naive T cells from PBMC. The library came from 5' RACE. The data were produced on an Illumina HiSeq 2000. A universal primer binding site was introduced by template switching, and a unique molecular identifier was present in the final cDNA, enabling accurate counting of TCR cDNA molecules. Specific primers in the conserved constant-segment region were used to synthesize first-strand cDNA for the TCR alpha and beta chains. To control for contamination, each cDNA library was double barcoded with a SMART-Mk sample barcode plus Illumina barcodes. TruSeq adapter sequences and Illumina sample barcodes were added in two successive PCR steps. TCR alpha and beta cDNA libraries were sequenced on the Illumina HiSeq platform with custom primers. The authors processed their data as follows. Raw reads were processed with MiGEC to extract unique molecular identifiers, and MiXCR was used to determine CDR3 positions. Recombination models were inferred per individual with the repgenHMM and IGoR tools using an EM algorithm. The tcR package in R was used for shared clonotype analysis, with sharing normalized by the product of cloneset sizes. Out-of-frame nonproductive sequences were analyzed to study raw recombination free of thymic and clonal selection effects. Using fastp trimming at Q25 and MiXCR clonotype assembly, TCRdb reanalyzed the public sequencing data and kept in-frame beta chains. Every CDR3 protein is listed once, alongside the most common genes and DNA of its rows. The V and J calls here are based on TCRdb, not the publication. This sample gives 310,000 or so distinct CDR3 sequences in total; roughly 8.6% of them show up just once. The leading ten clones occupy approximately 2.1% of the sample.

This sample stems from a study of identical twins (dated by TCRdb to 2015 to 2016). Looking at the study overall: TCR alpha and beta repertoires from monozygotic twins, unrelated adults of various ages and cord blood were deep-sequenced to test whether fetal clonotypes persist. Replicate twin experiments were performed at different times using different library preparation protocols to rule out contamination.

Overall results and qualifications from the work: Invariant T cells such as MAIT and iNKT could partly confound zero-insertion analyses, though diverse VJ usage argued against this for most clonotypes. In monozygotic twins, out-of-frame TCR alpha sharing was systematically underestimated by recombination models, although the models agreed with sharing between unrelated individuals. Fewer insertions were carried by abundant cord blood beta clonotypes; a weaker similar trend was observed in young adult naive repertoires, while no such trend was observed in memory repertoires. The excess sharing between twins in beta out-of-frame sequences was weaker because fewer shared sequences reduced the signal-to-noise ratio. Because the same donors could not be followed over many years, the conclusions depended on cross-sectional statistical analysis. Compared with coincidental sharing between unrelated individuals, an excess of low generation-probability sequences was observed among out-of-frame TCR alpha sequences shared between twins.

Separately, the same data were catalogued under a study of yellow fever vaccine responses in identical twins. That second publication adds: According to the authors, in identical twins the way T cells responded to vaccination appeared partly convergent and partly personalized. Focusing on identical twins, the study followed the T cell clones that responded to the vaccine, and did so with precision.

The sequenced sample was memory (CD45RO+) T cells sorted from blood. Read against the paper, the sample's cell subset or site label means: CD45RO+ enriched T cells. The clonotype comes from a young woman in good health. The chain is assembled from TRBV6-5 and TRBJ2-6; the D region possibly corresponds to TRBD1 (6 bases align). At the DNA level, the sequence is TGTGCCAGCAGTTACTCTCGAGGGGGTTTCAACTCTGGGGCCAACGTCCTGACTTTC. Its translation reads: CASSYSRGGFNSGANVLTF.